Listed below are T cell receptor beta chains from one sample, sequenced in a study of blood T cell repertoires in COVID-19. The data were produced by immunoSEQ multiplex PCR, yet TCRdb's version contains in-frame clones alone and is incomplete. Of 100,000 or so clones listed, over 85% are singletons. Source material: peripheral blood. These receptors were taken from a woman aged 45-59 years with COVID-19, enrolled during active disease. The CDR3 runs from the conserved cysteine through the conserved F or W. Each record gives: D gene, clone size, J gene, V gene, CDR3 protein, CDR3 DNA. A D gene is named only where the DNA matches it firmly. The size of a clone is reported for some rows only, either as once, few or many, or as a class for expanded clones.

TRBD2 | NA | TRBJ2-3 | TRBV27 | CASSHSGGGRTQYF | TGTGCCAGCAGTCACAGCGGGGGGGGGCGTACGCAGTATTTT
NA | NA | TRBJ1-6 | TRBV20-1 | CSASAGHRVNSPLHF | TGCAGTGCTAGTGCAGGGCACCGTGTTAATTCACCCCTCCACTTT
NA | NA | TRBJ1-5 | TRBV11-2 | CASSAGEHGNQPQHF | TGTGCCAGCAGCGCCGGGGAACATGGCAATCAGCCCCAGCATTTT
NA | NA | TRBJ1-3 | TRBV30 | CAWSVTVSGNTIYF | TGTGCCTGGAGTGTAACAGTCTCTGGAAACACCATATATTTT
NA | NA | TRBJ1-2 | TRBV2 | CASSGREGYGYTF | TGTGCCAGCAGTGGGCGGGAGGGCTATGGCTACACCTTC
NA | NA | TRBJ2-4 | TRBV4-1 | CASSLPGHENIQYF | TGCGCCAGCAGCCTCCCGGGACATGAAAACATTCAGTACTTC
NA | NA | TRBJ1-2 | TRBV9 | CASSDPGWDGYTF | TGTGCCAGCAGCGACCCAGGGTGGGATGGCTACACCTTC
TRBD1 | NA | TRBJ1-3 | TRBV30 | CAWSVRLTGSSGNTIYF | TGTGCCTGGAGTGTACGCCTGACAGGGAGCTCTGGAAACACCATATATTTT
NA | NA | TRBJ1-2 | TRBV5-8 | CASSSVYGYTF | TGTGCCAGCAGCTCGGTCTATGGCTACACCTTC
TRBD1 | NA | TRBJ2-2 | TRBV30 | CAWSAQGAGELFF | TGTGCCTGGAGTGCACAGGGGGCCGGGGAGCTGTTTTTT
TRBD2 | NA | TRBJ2-1 | TRBV10-3 | CAINERGGGNEQFF | TGTGCCATCAATGAGCGGGGGGGAGGGAATGAGCAGTTCTTC
TRBD1 | once | TRBJ1-2 | TRBV2 | CASSMDRVKDGYTF | TGTGCCAGCAGTATGGACAGGGTCAAGGATGGCTACACCTTC
NA | few | TRBJ2-2 | TRBV2 | CASSSQLTGELFF | TGTGCCAGCAGCTCCCAGTTAACCGGGGAGCTGTTTTTT
NA | NA | TRBJ2-7 | TRBV6-5 | CASSYSTAGDYEQYF | TGTGCCAGCAGTTACTCGACGGCAGGGGACTACGAGCAGTACTTC
NA | once | TRBJ1-1 | TRBV28 | CASSFPSDMNTEAFF | TGTGCCAGCAGTTTCCCGTCCGACATGAACACTGAAGCTTTCTTT
TRBD1 | NA | TRBJ2-2 | TRBV30 | CAWSLGTGYLELFF | TGTGCCTGGAGCCTCGGGACAGGGTATTTGGAGCTGTTTTTT
NA | once | TRBJ1-2 | TRBV15 | CATSLGQSGYTF | TGTGCCACCAGCCTTGGACAGTCTGGCTACACCTTC
TRBD1 | NA | TRBJ1-6 | TRBV19 | CASNDRGNSPLHF | TGTGCCAGTAACGACAGGGGTAATTCACCCCTCCACTTT
TRBD1 | NA | TRBJ1-5 | TRBV19 | CASTTWTGGWSNQPQHF | TGTGCCAGTACCACCTGGACAGGGGGCTGGAGCAATCAGCCCCAGCATTTT
NA | NA | TRBJ1-1 | TRBV14 | CASSQEGPRGTEAFF | TGTGCCAGCAGCCAAGAAGGGCCACGGGGCACTGAAGCTTTCTTT
NA | NA | TRBJ2-2 | TRBV27 | CASSISEGNTGELFF | TGTGCCAGCAGTATTTCCGAGGGAAACACCGGGGAGCTGTTTTTT
TRBD1 | NA | TRBJ2-2 | TRBV5-6 | CASSWGPTGGTGELFF | TGTGCCAGCAGCTGGGGACCGACAGGGGGTACCGGGGAGCTGTTTTTT
TRBD1 | NA | TRBJ2-3 | TRBV24-1 | CATSDLWSAGTGSIDTQYF | TGTGCCACCAGTGACCTTTGGTCGGCCGGGACAGGGAGCATCGATACGCAGTATTTT
TRBD1 | NA | TRBJ1-2 | TRBV15 | CATSSRRTGEGYTF | TGTGCCACCAGCTCGCGCCGGACAGGGGAGGGCTACACCTTC
NA | once | TRBJ2-7 | TRBV6-2/TRBV6-3 | CASSYPPEATLATYEQYF | TGTGCCAGCAGTTACCCGCCCGAAGCGACCCTTGCCACCTACGAGCAGTACTTC
NA | NA | TRBJ1-3 | TRBV7-8 | CASSLGRGPTRSSGNTIYF | TGTGCCAGCAGCTTAGGTAGAGGGCCAACCCGGAGCTCTGGAAACACCATATATTTT
NA | once | TRBJ1-3 | TRBV14 | CASSQVTGLSGNTIYF | TGTGCCAGCAGCCAAGTTACAGGCCTGTCTGGAAACACCATATATTTT
NA | NA | TRBJ1-2 | TRBV6-1 | CASSEAWLPPSPGGYTF | TGTGCCAGCAGTGAAGCATGGCTCCCCCCTAGTCCTGGTGGCTACACCTTC
TRBD2 | NA | TRBJ2-3 | TRBV24-1 | CATSVLAGATDTQYF | TGTGCCACCAGTGTCTTAGCGGGGGCCACAGATACGCAGTATTTT
NA | NA | TRBJ1-2 | TRBV5-5 | CASTLSGYGYTF | TGTGCCAGCACCTTGTCGGGGTATGGCTACACCTTC
NA | few | TRBJ2-2 | TRBV5-1 | CASSFAGGELFF | TGCGCCAGCAGCTTTGCGGGAGGGGAGCTGTTTTTT
NA | NA | TRBJ2-4 | TRBV15 | CATSRVPHWGTIAKNIQYF | TGTGCCACCAGCAGAGTCCCCCATTGGGGGACAATAGCCAAAAACATTCAGTACTTC
NA | NA | TRBJ2-6 | TRBV30 | CAWSVGRGTGANVLTF | TGTGCCTGGAGTGTAGGCAGGGGAACTGGGGCCAACGTCCTGACTTTC
NA | NA | TRBJ1-5 | TRBV21-1 | CASSKDDGSSHSNQPQHF | TGTGCCAGCAGCAAAGATGATGGCAGTTCCCATAGCAATCAGCCCCAGCATTTT
NA | NA | TRBJ2-4 | TRBV28 | CASSQGRFKNIQYF | TGTGCCAGCAGCCAGGGTCGGTTCAAAAACATTCAGTACTTC
NA | NA | TRBJ2-2 | TRBV6-5 | CASSIRGTGELFF | TGTGCCAGCAGTATAAGAGGCACCGGGGAGCTGTTTTTT
TRBD1 | NA | TRBJ1-2 | TRBV19 | CASSLQGANYGYTF | TGTGCCAGTAGTTTGCAGGGGGCTAACTATGGCTACACCTTC
NA | once | TRBJ1-4 | TRBV5-1 | CASSLGGAGVGEKLFF | TGCGCCAGCAGCTTGGGGGGAGCAGGCGTCGGGGAAAAACTGTTTTTT
NA | NA | TRBJ1-2 | TRBV12-5 | CASAINAGYGYTF | TGTGCTAGTGCAATAAATGCGGGATATGGCTACACCTTC
NA | NA | TRBJ1-2 | TRBV7-2 | CASSPSVGATYGYTF | TGTGCCAGCAGCCCCTCTGTAGGGGCAACCTATGGCTACACCTTC
TRBD1 | few | TRBJ1-1 | TRBV6-5 | CASSPRGQGTEAFF | TGTGCCAGCAGTCCCCGAGGACAGGGAACTGAAGCTTTCTTT
NA | NA | TRBJ1-4 | TRBV27 | CASRATGAREKLFF | TGTGCCAGCAGGGCTACAGGAGCACGGGAAAAACTGTTTTTT
TRBD1 | NA | TRBJ1-5 | TRBV14 | CASSQDRRDRVLGQPQHF | TGTGCCAGCAGCCAAGATCGAAGAGACAGGGTTTTGGGTCAGCCCCAGCATTTT
NA | NA | TRBJ1-5 | TRBV6-5 | CASSLRGGSQPQHF | TGTGCCAGCAGTTTACGGGGGGGGAGTCAGCCCCAGCATTTT
NA | NA | TRBJ2-7 | TRBV10-2 | CASQRISYEQYF | TGCGCCTCCCAGCGGATCTCCTACGAGCAGTACTTC
NA | NA | TRBJ1-1 | TRBV19 | CASSIRDIGRVQAFF | TGTGCCAGTAGTATAAGGGACATCGGTCGAGTACAAGCTTTCTTT
NA | NA | TRBJ1-2 | TRBV19 | CASSLQGANYGYTF | TGTGCCAGTAGTTTACAGGGAGCTAACTATGGCTACACCTTC
NA | NA | TRBJ1-1 | TRBV12-3/TRBV12-4 | CASSFVKNTEAFF | TGTGCCAGCAGTTTCGTAAAGAACACTGAAGCTTTCTTT
TRBD2 | NA | TRBJ2-1 | TRBV11-2 | CASSWTSGDSYNEQFF | TGTGCCAGCAGCTGGACTAGCGGTGATTCCTACAATGAGCAGTTCTTC
NA | NA | TRBJ2-7 | TRBV12-3/TRBV12-4 | CASSWGRTYEQYF | TGTGCCAGCAGTTGGGGCAGGACCTACGAGCAGTACTTC
NA | few | TRBJ2-7 | TRBV19 | CASSIGGFYEQYF | TGTGCCAGTAGTATCGGAGGGTTCTACGAGCAGTACTTC
NA | NA | TRBJ2-7 | TRBV27 | CASSKSPRGYEQYF | TGTGCCAGCAGTAAGTCTCCGCGGGGCTACGAGCAGTACTTC
NA | NA | TRBJ1-5 | TRBV19 | CASSITRSQPQHF | TGTGCCAGTAGTATCACCCGGAGTCAGCCCCAGCATTTT
NA | NA | TRBJ1-2 | TRBV27 | CASSPNPGPYGYTF | TGTGCCAGCAGTCCGAACCCAGGTCCCTATGGCTACACCTTC
NA | NA | TRBJ1-5 | TRBV19 | CASSIGTTQPQHF | TGTGCCAGTAGTATTGGGACAACCCAGCCCCAGCATTTT
TRBD1 | few | TRBJ1-3 | TRBV19 | CASSISWDRRFSSGNTIYF | TGTGCCAGTAGTATATCTTGGGACAGGAGATTTTCCTCTGGAAACACCATATATTTT
TRBD1 | once | TRBJ1-3 | TRBV5-4 | CASSSGQGRSGNTIYF | TGTGCCAGCAGCTCAGGACAGGGAAGATCTGGAAACACCATATATTTT
NA | NA | TRBJ2-1 | TRBV27 | CASSLRAVSPNEQFF | TGTGCCAGCAGTTTGAGGGCAGTAAGCCCGAATGAGCAGTTCTTC